This TCR beta chain was profiled in a study of blood T cell repertoires in COVID-19. The overall study: Sample material is recorded as cDNA or gDNA derived from T cells, B-cell-depleted T cells, or PBMCs.

This clone has just a few counts. This CDR3 has 13 amino acids. With 1 base removed from V and 9 bases from J, the gap between germline ends came to 15 bases. Germline V gene data show CDR1 as GTSNPN and CDR2 as SVGIG (reference sequence). In the authors' workflow: Scientists estimated how many nucleated cells there were by amplifying reference gene primers. Sequencing was performed with immunoSEQ multiplex PCR; in TCRdb, only in-frame clones are kept and a portion is missing. Clone size and the V and J calls come from that table; the DNA yielded D and trimming. Among around 160,000 clones listed, 80% were seen once.

This clonotype originated in a man aged 55 to 69 with active or convalescent COVID-19. V gene TRBV30 combines with J gene TRBJ1-1, with D maybe TRBD1 (5 bases). The source material was peripheral blood. CDR3 in amino acids: CAWSESRASKAFF. In DNA form, the CDR3 reads TGTGCCTGGAGTGAAAGCAGGGCAAGTAAAGCTTTCTTT.